This entry lists 4 T cell receptor beta chains sequenced from one sample in a study of T cell repertoires in cytomegalovirus infection (dated 2019 in TCRdb). For these receptors, no antigen is known. What this sample's treatment or condition label stands for: in vitro stimulation with specific CMV peptide epitopes to enrich CMV-specific T cells. Sequencing used an Illumina HiSeq 1500. Through fastp at Q25 and MiXCR, TCRdb rebuilt clones from the public reads, retaining in-frame beta chains. Rows are unified per CDR3 protein, each entry keeping the most common DNA and genes. Recorded for this sample are approximately 470,000 distinct CDR3 sequences; 40% to 50% of them occurred a single time. Of the sample, around two fifths falls within the top ten clones. The sequencing here drew on cultured PBMCs, taken from culture after CMV antigen stimulation. The receptors shown here come from a human donor in good health (CMV status not recorded). Some clones in this sample may be carry-over from other donors' samples.

This clonotype appeared a few times. CDR3 nucleotides: TGTGCCAGCAGCCGAAGGGCGGGGGAGACGCAGTATTTT. Encoded protein: CASSRRAGETQYF. This chain joins TRBV7-2 and TRBJ2-3, with 7 positions matching TRBD2. This CDR3 is built from 13 residues. The J segment lost 9 bases and the V segment lost 5 bases, leaving 8 bases of the junction unmatched. The germline CDR1 and CDR2 sequences are SGHTA and FQGNSA.

The chain employs TRBV19 and TRBJ2-2; D unresolved. CDR3 length: 13 residues. V was pared by 3 bases and J by 6 bases, with 8 bases between. Germline V lookup: CDR1 LNHDA, CDR2 SQIVND (reference sequence). The DNA for the CDR3 is TGTGCCAGTAGTATTTGGGGTTCCGGGGAGCTGTTTTTT. As protein: CASSIWGSGELFF. The full variable domain, rest sourced from reference TRBV19 and TRBJ2-2, is DGGITQSPKYLFRKEGQNVTLSCEQNLNHDAMYWYRQDPGQGLRLIYYSQIVNDFQKGDIAEGYSVSREKKESFPLTVTSAQKNPTAFYLCASSIWGSGELFFGEGSRLTVL.

This chain links TRBV7-8 with TRBJ2-7, with D tentatively TRBD2 (5 bases). This CDR3 comprises 16 residues. Deletions cut 1 base from V and 6 bases from J, with 19 bases between. In germline, CDR1 is SGHVS, CDR2 FQNEAQ. The CDR3 region is CASSLVRNVGTSEQYF. The DNA of the CDR3 is TGTGCCAGCAGCTTAGTGCGGAATGTCGGTACTAGCGAGCAGTACTTC.

This clonotype was found a few times. This chain links TRBV7-8 with TRBJ1-5; TRBD1 matches at 9 bases. V lost 5 bases and J lost 4; bases outside the gene matches: 6. The CDR3 totals 15 residues. The germline gives CDR1 SGHVS, CDR2 FQNEAQ. CDR3: CASSRGQGLNQPQHF. The CDR3 DNA is TGTGCCAGCAGCAGGGGACAGGGACTTAATCAGCCCCAGCATTTT.